The present T cell receptor (beta chain) was sequenced within a study of shared clonotypes between healthy human individuals. Looking at the study overall: Each donor had three CD4 naive, three CD4 memory, two CD8 naive and one CD8 memory plate.

CDR3 length equals 13 residues. With V trimmed by 3 bases and J by 9 bases, 6 bases remained unmatched. From germline, CDR1 is WSHSY and CDR2 SAAADI. Each replicate PCR on the sorted subsets used roughly 190 ng DNA (around 30,000 T cell genomes). Produced via immunoSEQ multiplex PCR; TCRdb's table is partial and in-frame only. Of around 550,000 clones listed, 96% are singletons. Free of recent acute infections or vaccinations, the donors were healthy HIV-negative adults. Sequences were obtained from naive CD4+ T cells sorted from blood. Subset indicated: CD45RA+ positively selected. The rearrangement joins TRBV10-2 to TRBJ2-7, with TRBD1 identical over 9 bases. The sequence came from a woman aged 30 to 39 in good health. The CDR3 DNA is TGCGCCAGCAGTGAAGAGACAGGGGGTCGGCAGTACTTC. Protein product: CASSEETGGRQYF.